These 7 T cell receptor beta chains came from one sample sequenced in a study of blood T cell repertoires in COVID-19. The data were produced by immunoSEQ multiplex PCR, yet TCRdb's version contains in-frame clones alone and is incomplete. This sample has 150,000 or so clones; 84% occur once, and the top ten carry more than 10%. The sample consisted of PBMCs or T cells enriched from blood (not recorded which). Receptors were obtained from a man aged 50 or older who had recovered from COVID-19.

The chain recombines TRBV6-5 with TRBJ1-6, with D unresolved. The germline V and J ends were trimmed by 6 bases and 8 bases, with 14 bases remaining between them. Germline V gene data show CDR1 as MNHEY and CDR2 as SVGAGI. This CDR3 is built from 14 residues. CDR3 protein: CASSPSDGDSPLHF. The DNA for the CDR3 is TGTGCCAGCAGCCCCTCCGACGGGGATTCACCCCTCCACTTT.

The CDR3 protein is CASSLGNTIYF. Here the CDR3 DNA reads TGTGCCAGCAGCCTCGGAAACACCATATATTTT. The J gene is TRBJ1-3, the V gene TRBV7-9; D unclear. The V end was cut by 5 bases, the J end by 4 bases, with 3 bases between. The CDR3 consists of 11 residues. CDR1 is SEHNR, CDR2 FQNEAQ, per germline (reference sequence).

This chain connects TRBV2 to TRBJ2-5; weak D call: TRBD1 (5 bases). Germline V gene lookup returns CDR1 SNHLY and CDR2 FYNNEI. V dropped 4 bases and J dropped 2 bases, with 11 bases sitting between them. This CDR3 region has 14 residues. CDR3 coding DNA: TGTGCCAGCAGTGTACAGGCTCCGCAAGAGACCCAGTACTTC. It encodes CASSVQAPQETQYF.

This rearrangement joins TRBV6-1 to TRBJ2-5, with TRBD2 matching over 9 bases. The CDR3 is made up of 17 amino acids. Germline V CDR1 and CDR2: MNHNS, SASEGT. The V gene end was trimmed by 2 bases and the J gene end by 2 bases; junction bases not matched to a gene: 9. The CDR3 nucleotides are TGTGCCAGCAGTGAAATAGCGGGGGCCGCTGGGCAAGAGACCCAGTACTTC. It yields the protein CASSEIAGAAGQETQYF.

The rearrangement uses TRBV4-3 and TRBJ1-4; tentatively, D is TRBD1 (6 bases). Germline CDR1 LGHNA, CDR2 YSLEER. V was clipped by 0 bases and J by 0 bases, with 20 bases between them. The CDR3 is 20 amino acids. The CDR3 here is CASSQDVAQGTQATNEKLFF. CDR3 sequence (DNA): TGCGCCAGCAGCCAAGACGTCGCACAGGGTACTCAAGCAACTAATGAAAAACTGTTTTTT.

The chain couples TRBV6-5 to TRBJ1-2, with TRBD1 matching over 7 bases. V lost 2 bases and J lost 3; bases outside the gene matches: 3. The CDR3 sequence is 14 residues long. Germline V lookup: CDR1 MNHEY, CDR2 SVGAGI. The CDR3 protein is CASSYDRDDYGYTF. For the CDR3, the DNA is TGTGCCAGCAGTTACGACAGGGACGACTATGGCTACACCTTC.

This clone appeared once. The chain carries TRBV2 and TRBJ1-1; D not certain. V shed 2 bases and J shed 8 bases, with 6 bases lying between them. This CDR3 spans 11 amino acids. CDR1 is SNHLY and CDR2 is FYNNEI in the germline V gene. CDR3 DNA sequence: TGTGCCAGCAGTGAACGCGGGGAAGCTTTCTTT. Amino acids: CASSERGEAFF.